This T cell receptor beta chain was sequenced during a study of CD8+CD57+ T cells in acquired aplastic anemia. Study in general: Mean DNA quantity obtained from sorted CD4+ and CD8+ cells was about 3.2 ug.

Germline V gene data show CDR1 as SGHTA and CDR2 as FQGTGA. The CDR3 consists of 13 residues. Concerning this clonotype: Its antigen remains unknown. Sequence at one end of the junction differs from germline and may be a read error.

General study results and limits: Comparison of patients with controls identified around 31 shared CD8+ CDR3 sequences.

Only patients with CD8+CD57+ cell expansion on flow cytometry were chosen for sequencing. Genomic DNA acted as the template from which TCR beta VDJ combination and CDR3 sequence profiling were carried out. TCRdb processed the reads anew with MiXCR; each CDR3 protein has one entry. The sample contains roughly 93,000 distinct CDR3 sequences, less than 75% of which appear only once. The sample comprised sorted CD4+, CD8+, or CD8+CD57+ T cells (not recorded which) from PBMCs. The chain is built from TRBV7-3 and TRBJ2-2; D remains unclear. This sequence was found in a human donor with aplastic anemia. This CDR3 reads CASNRLSSGELFF. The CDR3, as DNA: TGTGCTAGCAACCGCTTGTCCTCCGGGGAGCTGTTTTTT.